A few counts support the clone carrying this T cell receptor (beta chain). Its antigen remains unidentified. The sample is drawn from a study of vaccination and CD4 T cells after COVID-19. The wider study: Post-vaccine sampling followed dose two by a median about 69 days (range 14 to 241). Either a CEFX pool, an HIV-1 Nef pool, or no peptide was added to control cultures.

Treatment noted: roughly 10-day PBMC culture with coronavirus spike peptide pools or control peptides (ViraFEST assay). First, ViraFEST expanded antigen-specific T cells with peptide pools, and next it sequenced the TCRs. Germline values: CDR1 DFQATT, CDR2 SNEGSKA (reference sequence). Trimming removed 5 bases from V and 4 bases from J, with 9 bases in between. This CDR3 is built from 12 residues. Sequencing of cultured CD4+ T cell DNA used the Oncomine TCR Beta short-read assay. Investigators isolated genomic DNA from cultured CD4+ T cells. TCRdb used MiXCR to reprocess the PCR reads, holding one entry per CDR3 protein. Of roughly 20,000 distinct CDR3 sequences listed, roughly 50% were seen once; the top ten hold 16%.

The J gene is TRBJ1-5, the V gene TRBV20-1, with D possibly matching TRBD1 (6 bases). The TCR sequence derives from a human donor who had recovered from COVID-19. The sample was CD4+ T cells from blood, cultured in vitro. CDR3 sequence (DNA): TGCAGTGCTGTCGACAGGAATCAGCCCCAGCATTTT. This translates into CSAVDRNQPQHF.